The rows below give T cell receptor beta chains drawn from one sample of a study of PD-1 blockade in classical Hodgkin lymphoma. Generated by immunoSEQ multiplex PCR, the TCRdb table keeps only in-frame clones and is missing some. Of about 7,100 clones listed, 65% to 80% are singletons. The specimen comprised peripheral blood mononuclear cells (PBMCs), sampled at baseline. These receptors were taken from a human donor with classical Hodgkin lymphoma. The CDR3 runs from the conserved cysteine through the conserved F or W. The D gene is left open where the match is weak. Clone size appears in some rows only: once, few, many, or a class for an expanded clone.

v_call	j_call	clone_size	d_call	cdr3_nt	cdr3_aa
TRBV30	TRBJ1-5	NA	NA	TGTGCCTGGAGTGCCGGGGGAAATAGCAATCAGCCCCAGCATTTT	CAWSAGGNSNQPQHF
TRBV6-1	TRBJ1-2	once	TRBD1	TGTGCCACCACGACAGGGGGTGGCGGGAACTATGGCTACACCTTC	CATTTGGGGNYGYTF
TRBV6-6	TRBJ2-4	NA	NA	TGTGCCAGCGGAGATAACATTCAGTACTTC	CASGDNIQYF
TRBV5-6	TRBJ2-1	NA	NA	TGTGCCAGCAGCTTGCGGGGGCCACGATTGGTTGAGCAGTTCTTC	CASSLRGPRLVEQFF
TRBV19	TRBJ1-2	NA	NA	TGTGCCAGTGGGCACTATGGCTACACCTTC	CASGHYGYTF
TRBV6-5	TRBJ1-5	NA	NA	TGTGCCAGCAGTTCCCAGGGCTATAGCAATCAGCCCCAGCATTTT	CASSSQGYSNQPQHF
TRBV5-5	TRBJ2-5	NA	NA	TGTGCCACCTCCGACGGAGCTCTGGAGACCCAGTACTTC	CATSDGALETQYF
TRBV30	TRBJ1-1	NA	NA	TGTGCCTGGAGTGTATGGGGGGGCTTTGGAGCTTTCTTT	CAWSVWGGFGAFF
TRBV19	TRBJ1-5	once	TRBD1	TGTGCCAGTAGTATATTCCCACGGACAGGGCCTCAGCCCCAGCATTTT	CASSIFPRTGPQPQHF
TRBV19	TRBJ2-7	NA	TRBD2	TGTGCCAGTAGTACCCAAAGCGGGAGTAGCGAGCAGTACTTC	CASSTQSGSSEQYF
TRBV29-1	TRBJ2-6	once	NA	TGCAGCGTCCGCACAGGGTCGGGGGCCAACGTCCTGACTTTC	CSVRTGSGANVLTF
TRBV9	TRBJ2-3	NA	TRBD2	TGTGCCAGCAGCGATACAGGGCGGGGGGGGGCAGATACGCAGTATTTT	CASSDTGRGGADTQYF
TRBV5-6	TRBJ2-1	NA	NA	TGTGCCAGCAGCTCATTCAATGAGCAGTTCTTC	CASSSFNEQFF
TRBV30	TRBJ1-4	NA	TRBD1	TGTGCCTGGAAGGTGGGCAGGGGGATTGAAAAACTGTTTTTT	CAWKVGRGIEKLFF
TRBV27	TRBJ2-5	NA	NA	TGTGCCAGCAGTCCCGCCCCAGGGAGATGGTGGGAGACCCAGTACTTC	CASSPAPGRWWETQYF
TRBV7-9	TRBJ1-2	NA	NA	TGTGCCAGCAGCCATGGAGACGGCTCCTACACCTTC	CASSHGDGSYTF
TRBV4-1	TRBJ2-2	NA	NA	TGCGCCAGCAGTCGGAAAGGCAGGGAGGACACCGGGGAGCTGTTTTTT	CASSRKGREDTGELFF
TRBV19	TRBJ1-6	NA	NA	TGTGCCAGTATGGGGGGCTGGTATTCACCCCTCCACTTT	CASMGGWYSPLHF
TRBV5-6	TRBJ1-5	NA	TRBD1	TGTGCCAGCAGCTTGGCGGGACAGGGGGAACAGCCCCAGCATTTT	CASSLAGQGEQPQHF
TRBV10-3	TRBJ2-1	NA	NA	TGTGCCATCAGTGAGGGAGCCTACAATGAGCAGTTCTTC	CAISEGAYNEQFF
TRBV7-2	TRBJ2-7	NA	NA	TGTGCCAGCAGCGCCGGCCATTTTATCTCCTACGAGCAGTACTTC	CASSAGHFISYEQYF
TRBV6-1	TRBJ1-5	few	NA	TGTGCCAGCAGTGAACCGGGATCAAGCAATCAGCCCCAGCATTTT	CASSEPGSSNQPQHF
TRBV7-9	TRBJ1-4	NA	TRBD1	TGTGCCACTCTTCGCGCGGGACAGCCTGAAAAACTGTTTTTT	CATLRAGQPEKLFF
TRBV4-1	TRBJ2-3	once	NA	TGCGCCAGCAGCCGGGGCACGGCAGATACGCAGTATTTT	CASSRGTADTQYF